This is a list of T cell receptor beta chains from one sample in a study of blood T cell repertoires in COVID-19. Sequenced by immunoSEQ multiplex PCR; TCRdb stores in-frame clones only, minus some. In the table there are roughly 180,000 clones, over 75% of which are singletons. The source material was peripheral blood. These receptors all come from a man aged 60-69 years who had recovered from COVID-19. The CDR3 runs from the conserved cysteine through the conserved F or W. Fields, in order: D gene, clone size, J gene, V gene, CDR3 DNA, CDR3 protein. D genes are given only for firm matches. Size tells how often a clone was seen (once, few, many) or the class of an expanded clone, and some rows leave it out.

d_gene: TRBD1
abundance: once
j_gene: TRBJ2-4
v_gene: TRBV18
CDR3nt: TGTGCCAGCTCGCTTGACAGGGTGGCCAAAAACATTCAGTACTTC
CDR3aa: CASSLDRVAKNIQYF

d_gene: TRBD1
abundance: NA
j_gene: TRBJ2-2
v_gene: TRBV24-1
CDR3nt: TGTGCCACCAGTGACACGGGACAGGGCAGCGGGGAGCTGTTTTTT
CDR3aa: CATSDTGQGSGELFF

d_gene: TRBD1
abundance: NA
j_gene: TRBJ2-5
v_gene: TRBV15
CDR3nt: TGTGCCACCAGCCCCTGGACAGGGGTAAAAGAGACCCAGTACTTC
CDR3aa: CATSPWTGVKETQYF

d_gene: TRBD1
abundance: NA
j_gene: TRBJ1-1
v_gene: TRBV5-6
CDR3nt: TGTGCCAGCAGCCACAGGGGAAGGTACACTGAAGCTTTCTTT
CDR3aa: CASSHRGRYTEAFF

d_gene: NA
abundance: NA
j_gene: TRBJ2-5
v_gene: TRBV7-2
CDR3nt: TGTGCCAGCAGCCTGTACCAAGAGACCCAGTACTTC
CDR3aa: CASSLYQETQYF

d_gene: TRBD1
abundance: NA
j_gene: TRBJ2-7
v_gene: TRBV7-2
CDR3nt: TGTGCCAGCAGCTTCAGGGGGGAGCAGTACTTC
CDR3aa: CASSFRGEQYF

d_gene: TRBD1
abundance: NA
j_gene: TRBJ2-2
v_gene: TRBV9
CDR3nt: TGTGCCAGCAGCGTAGAGAAAGGGACAGACGGTACCGGGGAGCTGTTTTTT
CDR3aa: CASSVEKGTDGTGELFF

d_gene: TRBD1
abundance: NA
j_gene: TRBJ2-7
v_gene: TRBV7-8
CDR3nt: TGTGCCAGCAGCTTACGGGACAGCTCCTACGAGCAGTACTTC
CDR3aa: CASSLRDSSYEQYF

d_gene: TRBD1
abundance: NA
j_gene: TRBJ1-1
v_gene: TRBV13
CDR3nt: TGTGCCAGCAGCTCGCACAGGGGCACTGAAGCTTTCTTT
CDR3aa: CASSSHRGTEAFF

d_gene: NA
abundance: once
j_gene: TRBJ1-2
v_gene: TRBV30
CDR3nt: TGTGCCTGGAGTGTAGTCAACGCAGCTAACTATGGCTACACCTTC
CDR3aa: CAWSVVNAANYGYTF

d_gene: TRBD1
abundance: NA
j_gene: TRBJ1-3
v_gene: TRBV5-1
CDR3nt: TGCGCCAGCAGCAGAGGACAGGATGGAAACACCATATATTTT
CDR3aa: CASSRGQDGNTIYF

d_gene: TRBD1
abundance: NA
j_gene: TRBJ2-2
v_gene: TRBV5-4
CDR3nt: TGTGCCAGCAGCAATTACAGGGGATTTGGCACCGGGGAGCTGTTTTTT
CDR3aa: CASSNYRGFGTGELFF

d_gene: TRBD2
abundance: NA
j_gene: TRBJ2-1
v_gene: TRBV18
CDR3nt: TGTGCCAGCTCACCACTAGCGGGGGGACTGGGCAATGAGCAGTTCTTC
CDR3aa: CASSPLAGGLGNEQFF

d_gene: NA
abundance: NA
j_gene: TRBJ1-4
v_gene: TRBV9
CDR3nt: TGTGCCAGCAGCGACCCGACAGGTTCCAATGAAAAACTGTTTTTT
CDR3aa: CASSDPTGSNEKLFF